These 24 T cell receptor beta chains were all obtained from the same sample, sequenced in a study of vaccination effects on CD4 cells after COVID-19. Antigens for these TCRs are unknown. Culturing for roughly 9 days preceded CD4+ T cell isolation. Two doses of BNT162b2 or mRNA-1273 vaccine were administered to participants. Measured with immunoSEQ multiplex PCR; TCRdb has only the in-frame clones, and not every one. In the table there are over 8,500 clones, around 76% of which are singletons. Here the sequenced sample was CD4+ T cells from PBMCs cultured without peptide, taken after COVID-19 vaccination. The receptors shown here come from a human donor who received a COVID-19 vaccine.

This clone was counted a few times. The chain combines TRBV24-1 with TRBJ2-5; the D gene is possibly TRBD1 (5 bases). The CDR3 consists of 13 residues. Germline CDR1 and CDR2: KGHDR and SFDVKD. The V and J ends lost 5 bases and 5 bases respectively, with 11 bases between them. CDR3 sequence reads: CATSVRVWETQYF. The CDR3 DNA reads TGTGCCACCAGTGTCAGGGTGTGGGAGACCCAGTACTTC.

The chain has TRBV28 and TRBJ2-2; D is possibly TRBD1 (6 bases). There are 16 residues in the CDR3. Germline CDR1 MDHEN, CDR2 SYDVKM. Trimming pared 7 bases from V and 4 bases from J, leaving 19 bases between. DNA for the CDR3: TGTGCCAGCAAACACACCACAGGGTGGGGCACCGGGGAGCTGTTTTTT. Translating gives CASKHTTGWGTGELFF.

The chain links TRBV30 to TRBJ1-4; D ambiguous. There are 13 residues in the CDR3. Germline CDR1 GTSNPN, CDR2 SVGIG (reference sequence). Deletions cut 0 bases from V and 8 bases from J, with 10 bases between. CDR3 in DNA: TGTGCCTGGAGTGTAGGAAGAGGGGAAAAACTGTTTTTT. It encodes CAWSVGRGEKLFF. Combining the CDR3 with reference TRBV30 and TRBJ1-4 gives the whole variable domain SQTIHQWPATLVQPVGSPLSLECTVEGTSNPNLYWYRQAAGRGLQLLFYSVGIGQISSEVPQNLSASRPQDRQFILSSKKLLLSDSGFYLCAWSVGRGEKLFFGSGTQLSVL.

J is TRBJ1-1 and V is TRBV5-1; D perhaps matches TRBD1 (5 bases). Germline loops: CDR1 SGHRS, CDR2 YFSETQ. Trimming left V 5 bases short and J 2 bases short, with 10 bases between. There are 13 residues in the CDR3. The CDR3 here is CASRNTGNTEAFF. The CDR3, as DNA: TGCGCCAGCAGAAATACAGGAAACACTGAAGCTTTCTTT.

The V gene is TRBV25-1, the J gene TRBJ2-4; TRBD1 agrees at 8 bases. Germline CDR1 and CDR2: MGHDK and SYGVNS. The CDR3 spans 16 residues. Trimming at V came to 5 bases and at J to 6 bases, leaving 12 bases not matched to a gene. The CDR3 loop is CASSPSKGQEVNIQYF. The CDR3 bases are TGTGCCAGCAGTCCGTCAAAGGGACAGGAGGTAAACATTCAGTACTTC.

The V and J genes are TRBV20-1 and TRBJ2-7; D call uncertain. The CDR3 is made up of 11 amino acids. Trimming took 2 bases from V and 7 from J, leaving 9 bases between them. Germline-derived CDR1 and CDR2 are DFQATT and SNEGSKA (reference sequence). CDR3 sequence (DNA): TGCAGTGCTAGATCCGGGTTTGAGCAGTACTTC. Translation: CSARSGFEQYF.

This clone rates as medium-sized. This chain links TRBV5-1 with TRBJ1-1, with a weak D call TRBD1 (6 bases). This CDR3 contains 14 residues. The germline gives CDR1 SGHRS, CDR2 YFSETQ. Trimming cost V 3 bases and J 1 base, with 10 bases left between them. CDR3 DNA: TGCGCCAGCAGCTCTGGACAGCCGAACACTGAAGCTTTCTTT. Encoded protein: CASSSGQPNTEAFF.

The chain carries TRBV28 and TRBJ1-2; a possible D gene is TRBD1 (6 bases). Germline V gene data show CDR1 as MDHEN and CDR2 as SYDVKM. The CDR3 is 15 amino acids. Trimming left V 5 bases short and J 12 bases short, with 25 bases between. The CDR3 coding sequence is TGTGCCAGCAGTCCTACCTCAGGGGCGCATCTTAGAGACACCTTC. Translation: CASSPTSGAHLRDTF.

V usage is TRBV18 and J usage is TRBJ2-3; tentatively, D is TRBD1 or TRBD2 (5 bases each). Germline CDR1 and CDR2: KGHSH and LQKENI. V lost 6 bases and J 1 base, leaving 11 bases between the germline ends. This CDR3 has 14 residues. The CDR3 protein is CASSGTLGTDTQYF. The CDR3, as DNA: TGTGCCAGCTCCGGGACCCTCGGCACAGATACGCAGTATTTT.

J is TRBJ2-2 and V is TRBV5-1; possibly TRBD2 for D (6 bases). The CDR3 is 15 residues long. V was cut by 7 bases and J by 0 bases, with 13 bases left in between. Germline CDR1 and CDR2: SGHRS and YFSETQ. CDR3 in amino acids: CASCLREANTGELFF. The CDR3 nucleotides are TGCGCCAGCTGCCTAAGGGAGGCGAACACCGGGGAGCTGTTTTTT.

The chain combines TRBV25-1 with TRBJ2-2, with TRBD1 matching 10 bases. V gave up 4 bases and J gave up 7 bases; unmatched junction bases: 6. The CDR3 has 15 residues. From germline, CDR1 is MGHDK and CDR2 SYGVNS. CDR3 amino acids: CASSATGGGFGELFF. The CDR3 DNA follows: TGTGCCAGCAGTGCGACAGGGGGCGGGTTCGGGGAGCTGTTTTTT.

This clone has just one count. The chain links TRBV7-9 to TRBJ2-5; D not certain. V was trimmed by 5 bases and J by 2 bases, leaving 3 bases between them. The CDR3 is made up of 11 amino acids. Germline CDR1 SEHNR, CDR2 FQNEAQ (reference sequence). DNA for the CDR3: TGTGCCAGCAGCGGGCAAGAGACCCAGTACTTC. Protein sequence: CASSGQETQYF.

The gene calls are TRBV10-3 and TRBJ2-5; D is perhaps TRBD2 (6 bases). V lost 6 bases, J lost 0 bases, and 8 bases lay in between. CDR1 and CDR2 from the germline V gene are ENHRY and SYGVKD. The CDR3 has 13 residues. The CDR3 protein is CAISGGYQETQYF. In nucleotides, the CDR3 is TGTGCCATCAGCGGGGGTTACCAAGAGACCCAGTACTTC.

The V and J genes are TRBV3-1 (or the pseudogene TRBV3-2) and TRBJ2-4, with D perhaps TRBD1 or TRBD2 (5 bases each). The germline gives CDR1 LGHDT, CDR2 YNNKEL (reference sequence). The CDR3 extends over 16 amino acids. V was cut by 0 bases and J by 3 bases, with 12 bases left in between. The CDR3 spells CASSQDRGAVKNIQYF. The CDR3 DNA follows: TGTGCCAGCAGCCAAGATAGAGGGGCAGTCAAAAACATTCAGTACTTC.

The chain recombines TRBV28 with TRBJ1-1; D is unresolved. Trimming cost V 2 bases and J 10 bases, with 11 bases left between them. The germline CDR1 and CDR2 sequences are MDHEN and SYDVKM. The CDR3 extends over 12 amino acids. The CDR3 here is CASSLTLKGAFF. Here the CDR3 DNA reads TGTGCCAGCAGTTTAACTCTAAAGGGAGCTTTCTTT.

The rearrangement uses TRBV3-1 (or the pseudogene TRBV3-2) and TRBJ1-3; no reliable D call. The CDR3 contains 15 residues. CDR1 LGHDT and CDR2 YNNKEL come from the germline V gene (reference sequence). V lost 3 bases and J 4 bases, leaving 13 bases between the germline ends. The chain's CDR3 is CASSQNLLGGNTIYF. The CDR3 DNA is TGTGCCAGCAGCCAGAACCTTTTAGGGGGAAACACCATATATTTT.

J is TRBJ1-1 and V is TRBV12-3 or TRBV12-4; D gene ambiguous. The CDR3 totals 13 residues. V lost 8 bases to trimming and J lost 6 bases, with 16 bases between them. The CDR3 DNA reads as TGTGCCAGCCTGCTGAGTAGGGCCGCTGAAGCTTTCTTT. Translated, it gives CASLLSRAAEAFF.

V and J are TRBV10-3 and TRBJ2-4; D gene ambiguous. Looked up from germline, CDR1 is ENHRY and CDR2 is SYGVKD. The CDR3 consists of 21 residues. V gave up 0 bases and J gave up 0 bases, with 24 bases separating them. The CDR3 DNA reads TGTGCCATCAGTGAGTCGAGTCTCCTCCTTCCGACAAACATAGCCAAAAACATTCAGTACTTC. Its translation is CAISESSLLLPTNIAKNIQYF.

The genes are TRBV4-3 and TRBJ2-7; possible D gene TRBD1, 6 bases. Germline lookup yields CDR1 LGHNA and CDR2 YSLEER. V shed 0 bases and J shed 3 bases, with 21 bases lying between them. This CDR3 spans 18 amino acids. CDR3 residues: CASSQEWATGVKVYEQYF. The DNA for the CDR3 is TGCGCCAGCAGCCAAGAATGGGCGACAGGTGTGAAGGTCTACGAGCAGTACTTC.

The DNA for the CDR3 is TGCAGCGGGGGGGATCAAGCTTTCTTT. Its protein product is CSGGDQAFF. This rearrangement joins TRBV29-1 to TRBJ1-1; maybe TRBD1 (5 bases). V lost 7 bases and J 9 bases, leaving 9 bases between the germline ends. The CDR3 spans 9 residues. The V gene's germline CDR1 is SQVTM and CDR2 ANQGSEA.

This clone was seen once. The chain uses TRBV2 and TRBJ2-1; D might be TRBD2 (6 bases). CDR3 length: 15 residues. Germline V CDR1 and CDR2: SNHLY, FYNNEI. V was cut by 1 base and J by 3 bases, with 10 bases left in between. The DNA of the CDR3 is TGTGCCAGCAGTGAAGGGGAGACTAGCTACAATGAGCAGTTCTTC. Its translation: CASSEGETSYNEQFF.

The chain carries TRBV12-3 or TRBV12-4 and TRBJ1-3, with a weak D call TRBD1 (5 bases). Trimming left V 6 bases short and J 2 bases short, with 5 bases between. The CDR3 totals 12 residues. CDR3 coding DNA: TGTGCCAGCAGGGGGCCTGGAAACACCATATATTTT. Amino acids: CASRGPGNTIYF.

The chain links TRBV6-6 to TRBJ2-7, with D possibly matching TRBD2 (6 bases). Germline V lookup: CDR1 MNHNY, CDR2 SVGAGI (reference sequence). The V and J ends lost 5 bases and 3 bases respectively, with 20 bases between them. The CDR3 sequence is 16 residues long. The CDR3: CASSKGVGTEDYEQYF. Here the CDR3 DNA reads TGTGCCAGCAGTAAAGGGGTCGGGACTGAAGACTACGAGCAGTACTTC.

J is TRBJ1-2 and V is TRBV5-1, with D tentatively TRBD1 (5 bases). Deletions cut 2 bases from V and 7 bases from J, with 9 bases between. The CDR3 totals 12 residues. CDR1 SGHRS and CDR2 YFSETQ come from the germline V gene. The CDR3 sequence is CASSLSGFGYTF. The CDR3 bases are TGCGCCAGCAGCTTATCAGGGTTTGGCTACACCTTC. The entire variable domain, with the rest obtained from reference TRBV5-1 and TRBJ1-2, is as follows: KAGVTQTPRYLIKTRGQQVTLSCSPISGHRSVSWYQQTPGQGLQFLFEYFSETQRNKGNFPGRFSGRQFSNSRSEMNVSTLELGDSALYLCASSLSGFGYTFGSGTRLTVV.